The clone carrying this T cell receptor beta chain was seen once. Its antigen remains unidentified. The sample contains more than one DNA sequence encoding this CDR3. The data were obtained in a study of shared clonotypes between healthy human individuals. Findings and caveats of the study: Among donors, sharing of clonotypes was expected to be affected by sequencing depth. It was observed that roughly 5.1% of naive CD4 clonotypes were shared across a few donors.

CD45RO-negative cells were positively selected for CCR7, leaving out terminally differentiated effector memory CD45RA+ cells. An even split of each subset's genomic DNA across several immunoSEQ plates was performed. The repertoire was sequenced with immunoSEQ multiplex PCR; TCRdb's copy has only in-frame clones and lacks some. The table lists 660,000 or so clones, approximately 96% of them singletons, with less than 0.13% in the top ten. The sequencing sample was made of naive CD8+ T cells sorted from blood. This sequence was found in a young woman in good health.

CDR3 in amino acids: CASLSGANVLTF. The CDR3 region has the DNA TGTGCCAGCCTATCTGGGGCCAACGTCCTGACTTTC. The chain recombines TRBV27 with TRBJ2-6; D unresolved. This CDR3 comprises 12 residues. The germline gives CDR1 MNHEY, CDR2 SMNVEV (reference sequence). The V end was cut by 8 bases, the J end by 1 base, with 3 bases between.